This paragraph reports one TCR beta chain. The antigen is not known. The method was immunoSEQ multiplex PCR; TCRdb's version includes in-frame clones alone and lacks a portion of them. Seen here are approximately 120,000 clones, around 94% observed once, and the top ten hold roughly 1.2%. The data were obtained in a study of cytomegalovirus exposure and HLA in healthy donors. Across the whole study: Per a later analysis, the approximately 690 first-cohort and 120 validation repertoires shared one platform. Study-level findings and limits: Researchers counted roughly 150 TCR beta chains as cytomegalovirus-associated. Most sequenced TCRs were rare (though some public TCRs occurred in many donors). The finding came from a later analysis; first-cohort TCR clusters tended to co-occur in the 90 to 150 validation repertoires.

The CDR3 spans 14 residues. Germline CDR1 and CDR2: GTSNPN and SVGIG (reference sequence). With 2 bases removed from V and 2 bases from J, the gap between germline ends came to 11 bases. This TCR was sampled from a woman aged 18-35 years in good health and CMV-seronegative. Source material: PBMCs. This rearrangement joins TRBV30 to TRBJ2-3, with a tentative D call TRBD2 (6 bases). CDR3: CAWSHSGATDTQYF. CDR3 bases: TGTGCCTGGAGTCATAGCGGAGCCACAGATACGCAGTATTTT.